Presented here are 25 T cell receptor beta chains from one specimen sequenced in a study of CD8 T cells in Susac syndrome. RNA was extracted with the RNeasy kit, and a quantity of roughly 0.5 to 1 ug was reverse transcribed using random hexamers. TCRdb reanalysed the immunoSEQ multiplex PCR reads using MiXCR and keeps one entry per CDR3 protein. The sample records 150,000 to 200,000 distinct CDR3 sequences, approximately 95% being singletons. The sample comprised CD8+ T cells from PBMCs. Every receptor here comes from a human donor with multiple sclerosis.

This chain links TRBV6-5 with TRBJ2-3; 11 nucleotides match TRBD1. Per germline, CDR1 MNHEY and CDR2 SVGAGI. Trimming at V came to 5 bases and at J to 3 bases, leaving 4 bases not matched to a gene. The CDR3 is made up of 15 amino acids. The DNA of the CDR3 is TGTGCCAGCAGTCCCGGGACAGGGGGGACAGATACGCAGTATTTT. It specifies CASSPGTGGTDTQYF.

This rearrangement joins TRBV2 to TRBJ1-2; D perhaps matches TRBD1 (5 bases). V lost 5 bases and J 8 bases, leaving 12 bases between the germline ends. The length of the CDR3 is 12 residues. From germline, CDR1 is SNHLY and CDR2 FYNNEI. CDR3 nucleotides: TGTGCCAGCAGTCCGACAGTAGAGGGCTACACCTTC. Protein product: CASSPTVEGYTF.

The rearrangement joins TRBV7-6 to TRBJ2-7; D gene uncertain. Trimming took 6 bases from V and 3 from J, leaving 12 bases between them. The CDR3 covers 13 residues. The germline V gene encodes CDR1 SGHVS and CDR2 FNYEAQ. Here the CDR3 reads CASRPNDLYEQYF. The CDR3 nucleotides read TGTGCCAGCAGACCCAATGACCTCTACGAGCAGTACTTC.

The rearrangement uses TRBV20-1 and TRBJ2-7; TRBD2 matches 10 bases. Germline lookup yields CDR1 DFQATT and CDR2 SNEGSKA (reference sequence). CDR3 length: 15 residues. Germline trimming cut 4 bases from V and 2 bases from J; bases unmatched to any gene: 8. In DNA, the CDR3 is TGCAGTGCTATTCCCCCCGGGACTAGCGCCTACGAGCAGTACTTC. Translating gives CSAIPPGTSAYEQYF.

The V gene is TRBV6-4, the J gene TRBJ2-3; 11 bases fit TRBD2. Germline values: CDR1 MRHNA, CDR2 SNTAGT. The CDR3 extends over 14 amino acids. V shed 6 bases, J shed 11 bases, and the junction held 10 bases outside the gene matches. CDR3 nucleotides: TGTGCCAGCAGCGAACTAGCGGGGGCCATGGAGCAGTATTTT. It specifies CASSELAGAMEQYF.

This chain links TRBV2 with TRBJ2-1; D remains ambiguous. The V end was cut by 2 bases, the J end by 12 bases, with 11 bases between. This CDR3 has 12 residues. Germline values: CDR1 SNHLY, CDR2 FYNNEI. CDR3 DNA sequence: TGTGCCAGCAGTGAATATGACCAAGGGCAGTTCTTC. Amino acids: CASSEYDQGQFF.

The chain has TRBV15 and TRBJ1-1; D gene uncertain. The germline CDR1 and CDR2 sequences are LNHNV and YYDKDF (reference sequence). This CDR3 is built from 14 residues. V shed 0 bases and J shed 1 base, with 6 bases lying between them. Written as DNA, the CDR3 is TGTGCCACCAGCAGAGAGTGGGGGAACACTGAAGCTTTCTTT. Translation: CATSREWGNTEAFF.

The CDR3 loop reads CASSEHTQGARETQYF. CDR3 sequence (DNA): TGTGCCAGCAGTGAACATACACAGGGGGCGAGGGAGACCCAGTACTTC. The chain couples TRBV2 to TRBJ2-5, with TRBD1 identical over 9 bases. CDR1 and CDR2 (germline): SNHLY, FYNNEI. The trim removed 2 bases at V and 5 bases at J, leaving 9 bases unmatched. The CDR3 is 16 residues long. Complete variable domain (other parts from reference TRBV2 and TRBJ2-5): EPEVTQTPSHQVTQMGQEVILRCVPISNHLYFYWYRQILGQKVEFLVSFYNNEISEKSEIFDDQFSVERPDGSNFTLKIRSTKLEDSAMYFCASSEHTQGARETQYFGPGTRLLVL.

V is TRBV20-1 and J is TRBJ2-1; a possible D gene is TRBD1 (5 bases). Trimming took off 3 bases at V and 2 bases at J, with 14 bases between the two ends. The CDR3 runs 15 residues. The germline V gene encodes CDR1 DFQATT and CDR2 SNEGSKA (reference sequence). The DNA for the CDR3 is TGCAGTGCTAGGACACAGACAGCAACCTACAATGAGCAGTTCTTC. As protein: CSARTQTATYNEQFF.

In DNA form, the CDR3 reads TGTGCCAGCAGTCCCCTCCCCGGCAGGGCAGATACGCAGTATTTT. Translation: CASSPLPGRADTQYF. The chain links TRBV27 to TRBJ2-3; maybe TRBD1 (5 bases). CDR1 is MNHEY and CDR2 is SMNVEV in the germline V gene (reference sequence). This CDR3 has 15 amino acids. The V and J ends lost 5 bases and 4 bases respectively, with 16 bases between them.

CDR3 sequence (DNA): TGTGCCAGCAGTACCGACCCCTGGGGCAATCAGCCCCAGCATTTT. Translation: CASSTDPWGNQPQHF. The V and J genes are TRBV7-2 and TRBJ1-5; D call uncertain. Per germline, CDR1 SGHTA and CDR2 FQGNSA. Between the trimmed V and J ends, which lost 6 bases and 2 bases, there was a span of 14 bases. The CDR3 totals 15 residues.

The V and J genes are TRBV12-3 or TRBV12-4 and TRBJ1-1; no clear D. The V end lost 6 bases, the J end lost 6 bases, and 23 bases lay between the germline ends. The CDR3 has 16 amino acids. The CDR3 is CASSHTGSGVTPEAFF. CDR3 DNA: TGTGCCAGCAGCCACACGGGGTCCGGCGTCACTCCTGAAGCTTTCTTT.

This clonotype has only a few counts. Sequence at one end of the junction differs from germline and may be a read error. The genes are TRBV30 and TRBJ2-7, with TRBD1 matching over 7 bases. The CDR3 loop spans 12 amino acids. Looked up from germline, CDR1 is GTSNPN and CDR2 is SVGIG (reference sequence). The CDR3, as DNA: TGCGCCTGGAGTGACAGGGTGGACGAGCAGTACTTC. It translates to CAWSDRVDEQYF.

The V call is TRBV29-1, the J call TRBJ2-7, with a possible D match to TRBD1 (5 bases). The CDR3 has 14 residues. CDR1 and CDR2 (germline): SQVTM, ANQGSEA. Trimming shortened V by 0 bases and J by 3 bases, and 12 bases separated the two germline ends. The CDR3 here is CSVEDDEQGYEQYF. CDR3 bases: TGCAGCGTTGAAGATGACGAGCAGGGCTACGAGCAGTACTTC.

CDR3 DNA: TGTGCCACCAGCCCTGACAGTAGCAATCAGCCCCAGCATTTT. Encoded protein: CATSPDSSNQPQHF. This chain connects TRBV15 to TRBJ1-5; a weak D match, TRBD1 (5 bases). Germline values: CDR1 LNHNV, CDR2 YYDKDF (reference sequence). There are 14 residues in the CDR3. V lost 5 bases, J lost 0 bases, and 8 bases lay in between.

V is TRBV4-1 and J is TRBJ2-1; 10 bases line up with TRBD2. Germline values: CDR1 MGHRA, CDR2 YSYEKL. Trimming took 0 bases from V and 5 from J; bases not matched to a gene: 16. The CDR3 runs to 20 residues. Here the CDR3 reads CASSQDRLNQAGGPHNEQFF. In nucleotides, the CDR3 is TGCGCCAGCAGCCAAGATCGCCTGAACCAAGCGGGAGGGCCCCACAATGAGCAGTTCTTC.

The table lists this clonotype with a few counts. The chain combines TRBV9 with TRBJ2-7; D is possibly TRBD2 (6 bases). Per germline, CDR1 SGDLS and CDR2 YYNGEE. The CDR3 extends over 13 amino acids. Trimming shortened V by 3 bases and J by 4 bases, and 11 bases separated the two germline ends. The CDR3 sequence is CASSAQGGYEQYF. Written as DNA, the CDR3 is TGTGCCAGCAGCGCCCAGGGAGGATACGAGCAGTACTTC.

V gene TRBV3-1 combines with J gene TRBJ2-5; D unresolved. The V end was cut by 4 bases, the J end by 0 bases, with 18 bases between. Germline CDR1 LGHDT, CDR2 YNNKEL (reference sequence). The CDR3 extends over 17 amino acids. CDR3 amino acids: CASSLHQVELYQETQYF. CDR3 DNA sequence: TGTGCCAGCAGCCTTCACCAGGTGGAATTGTACCAAGAGACCCAGTACTTC.

J is TRBJ2-5 and V is TRBV12-5; a possible D gene is TRBD1 (6 bases). The germline CDR1 and CDR2 sequences are LGHNT and FRNRAP. The V and J ends lost 0 bases and 6 bases respectively, with 8 bases between them. CDR3 length: 13 amino acids. This CDR3 is CASGLVQGKTQYF. The CDR3, as DNA: TGTGCTAGTGGTTTGGTACAGGGAAAGACCCAGTACTTC.

A single count supports this clonotype. The genes are TRBV6-5 and TRBJ1-2; D not resolved. Germline V CDR1 and CDR2: MNHEY, SVGAGI. CDR3 length equals 13 residues. Trimming stripped 2 bases from V and 6 bases from J, with 10 bases between. The DNA for the CDR3 is TGTGCCAGCAGTTACGATGATGATGATGGCTACACCTTC. Residues: CASSYDDDDGYTF.

The chain has TRBV11-2 and TRBJ2-6; D may be TRBD2 (5 bases). This CDR3 is 16 amino acids long. V was cut by 5 bases and J by 0 bases, with 11 bases left in between. The germline V gene has CDR1 SGHAT and CDR2 FQNNGV. DNA of the CDR3: TGTGCCAGCAGCGCGGGCCCGGGCTCTGGGGCCAACGTCCTGACTTTC. It yields the protein CASSAGPGSGANVLTF.

This chain links TRBV28 with TRBJ2-5, with a tentative D call TRBD2 (7 bases). Germline-derived CDR1 and CDR2 are MDHEN and SYDVKM. The CDR3 length is 15 residues. Trimming took off 7 bases at V and 2 bases at J, with 17 bases between the two ends. The CDR3 DNA reads as TGTGCCAGCACTAACGGGGGGCGAGGGCAAGAGACCCAGTACTTC. Translation: CASTNGGRGQETQYF.

This chain uses TRBV27 with TRBJ1-1; 8 bases align to TRBD1. The CDR3 has 14 residues. Germline CDR1 and CDR2: MNHEY and SMNVEV (reference sequence). V gave up 2 bases and J gave up 8 bases; unmatched junction bases: 7. In nucleotides, the CDR3 is TGTGCCAGCAGTTTAAGTCGGACAGGGAGGGAAGCTTTCTTT. Its translation: CASSLSRTGREAFF.

The chain employs TRBV27 and TRBJ2-7; perhaps TRBD2 as D (6 bases). The CDR3 contains 13 residues. Trimming took 7 bases from V and 5 from J, leaving 15 bases between them. Germline V lookup: CDR1 MNHEY, CDR2 SMNVEV (reference sequence). CDR3 nucleotides: TGTGCCAGCAAAAAGCAGGGACTTGACGAGCAGTACTTC. This gives the protein CASKKQGLDEQYF.

The J gene is TRBJ2-2, the V gene TRBV6-5; the match to TRBD1 covers 10 bases. Germline assignment: CDR1 MNHEY and CDR2 SVGAGI. This CDR3 region has 15 residues. Unmatched junction bases numbered 3, after V lost 4 bases and J lost 4 bases. The CDR3 DNA reads as TGTGCCAGCAGTTCGGACAGGGGGACCACCGGGGAGCTGTTTTTT. Protein: CASSSDRGTTGELFF.